The next 15 T cell receptor beta chains were all read from a single sample in a study of T cells in Graves' hyperthyroidism and ophthalmopathy. Amplified TCR beta CDR3 regions derived from RNA transcripts. A set of HTBI primers served as the primers for a first-round RT-PCR of the TCR CDR3. MiXCR, run by TCRdb on the multiplex PCR reads, gives a single entry per CDR3 protein. The repertoire includes around 360,000 distinct CDR3 sequences, around 15% of them detected once, and about 21% sits in the top ten. Sequences were obtained from blood. The source is a woman in her sixties with Graves' ophthalmopathy.

The J gene is TRBJ1-4, the V gene TRBV4-1; 7 nucleotides match TRBD1. Germline CDR1 reads MGHRA; CDR2 reads YSYEKL. This CDR3 has 16 residues. J gave up 4 bases and V 0 bases, and 5 bases lay outside the gene matches. DNA of the CDR3: TGCGCCAGCAGCCAAGATAGAGGGGGCAGTAATGAAAAACTGTTTTTT. Amino acids: CASSQDRGGSNEKLFF.

This clonotype was found many times. V and J are TRBV5-1 and TRBJ2-1; TRBD1 matches 8 bases. The trim removed 4 bases at V and 3 bases at J, leaving 12 bases unmatched. Germline V CDR1 and CDR2: SGHRS, YFSETQ. The CDR3 runs to 17 residues. CDR3 sequence reads: CASSLDRGRDLYNEQFF. DNA for the CDR3: TGCGCCAGCAGCCTAGACAGGGGAAGGGACCTCTACAATGAGCAGTTCTTC.

This clonotype was found many times. This sequence joins TRBV7-3 and TRBJ1-5, with 9 positions matching TRBD1. Trimming cost V 5 bases and J 9 bases; bases outside gene matches: 5. Looked up from germline, CDR1 is SGHTA and CDR2 is FQGTGA. The CDR3 sequence is 13 residues long. The CDR3 nucleotides are TGTGCCAGCAGCCTAGGACAGGGGTTGCCCCAGCATTTT. Translated: CASSLGQGLPQHF.

This clonotype was recorded at least ten times. The V and J genes are TRBV29-1 and TRBJ1-1; 7 nucleotides line up with TRBD1. Trimming removed 6 bases from V and 0 bases from J; junction bases left unmatched: 4. Germline CDR1 SQVTM, CDR2 ANQGSEA. This CDR3 has 13 amino acids. Here the CDR3 DNA reads TGCAGCGTCCGACAGGGCATGAACACTGAAGCTTTCTTT. Encoded protein: CSVRQGMNTEAFF.

In its sample, this clonotype was seen many times. This chain uses TRBV29-1 with TRBJ2-5, with D maybe TRBD1 (6 bases). CDR1 SQVTM and CDR2 ANQGSEA come from the germline V gene. The V end lost 6 bases, the J end lost 0 bases, and 14 bases lay between the germline ends. The CDR3 sequence is 14 residues long. The CDR3 here is CSVRDILYQETQYF. The CDR3 DNA reads TGCAGCGTGAGGGACATCCTGTACCAAGAGACCCAGTACTTC.

This clonotype has ten or more counts. This sequence joins TRBV7-2 and TRBJ2-5, with D possibly being TRBD1 or TRBD2 (5 bases each). Germline loops: CDR1 SGHTA, CDR2 FQGNSA. There are 15 residues in the CDR3. V lost 1 base to trimming and J lost 5 bases, with 14 bases between them. The CDR3 is CASSLVATVGETQYF. CDR3 DNA sequence: TGTGCCAGCAGCTTAGTAGCGACAGTTGGGGAGACCCAGTACTTC.

This clonotype turned up a few times. The chain has TRBV20-1 and TRBJ2-7, with TRBD2 identical over 11 bases. Germline CDR1 reads DFQATT; CDR2 reads SNEGSKA (reference sequence). V dropped 3 bases and J dropped 7; count of bases not matched to a gene: 17. The CDR3 totals 17 residues. The CDR3 sequence is CSASGGQGTSGSGEQYF. The CDR3 bases are TGCAGTGCTAGTGGGGGACAGGGAACTAGCGGGAGCGGTGAGCAGTACTTC.

The sample holds many counts of this clonotype. V and J are TRBV12-3 or TRBV12-4 and TRBJ1-1, with 9 bases identical to TRBD1. Trimming at V came to 5 bases and at J to 3 bases, leaving 4 bases not matched to a gene. The CDR3 is made up of 14 amino acids. This CDR3 is CASSQGQGYTEAFF. The CDR3 DNA reads TGTGCCAGCAGTCAAGGACAGGGGTACACTGAAGCTTTCTTT.

This clonotype has just a few counts. The chain carries TRBV20-1 and TRBJ2-7, with a tentative D call TRBD2 (5 bases). This CDR3 is built from 12 residues. The V gene lost 3 bases and the J gene lost 4 bases, with 10 bases spanning the gap. Germline loops: CDR1 DFQATT, CDR2 SNEGSKA (reference sequence). CDR3 DNA sequence: TGCAGTGCTAGGGAGGACTTGTACGAGCAGTACTTC. Protein: CSAREDLYEQYF.

In this sample, this clonotype turned up many times. This sequence joins TRBV5-1 and TRBJ1-1; 7 nucleotides match TRBD1. This CDR3 is built from 15 residues. V shed 0 bases and J 1 base; nucleotides not matched to a gene: 3. Germline-derived CDR1 and CDR2 are SGHRS and YFSETQ. The CDR3 reads CASSLDGTANTEAFF. The CDR3 bases are TGCGCCAGCAGCTTGGACGGGACAGCGAACACTGAAGCTTTCTTT.

The chain links TRBV20-1 to TRBJ1-2, with D possibly being TRBD1 (6 bases). V was trimmed by 5 bases and J by 9 bases, leaving 16 bases between them. CDR3 length: 12 amino acids. From germline, CDR1 is DFQATT and CDR2 SNEGSKA (reference sequence). CDR3 protein: CSAPEGGTSYTF. CDR3 DNA sequence: TGCAGTGCTCCCGAGGGGGGGACGAGCTACACCTTC.

This clonotype has just a few counts. J is TRBJ2-1 and V is TRBV28; D unresolved. The V end was cut by 9 bases, the J end by 4 bases, with 7 bases between. CDR3 length equals 11 residues. The germline gives CDR1 MDHEN, CDR2 SYDVKM. The CDR3 sequence: CASILYNEQFF. The CDR3 DNA reads as TGTGCCAGTATCCTATACAATGAGCAGTTCTTC.

The sample holds many counts of this clonotype. This sequence joins TRBV10-1 and TRBJ2-1; D possibly corresponds to TRBD2 (6 bases). CDR1 and CDR2 from the germline V gene are WNHNN and SYGVQD (reference sequence). Trimming took 4 bases from V and 2 from J, leaving 15 bases between them. The CDR3 has 16 amino acids. The CDR3 DNA is TGCGCCAGCAGTGGGTCCGCGCGGGAACCCTACAATGAGCAGTTCTTC. It is translated as CASSGSAREPYNEQFF.

Concerning this clonotype itself: The junction departs from the called germline gene at one end, perhaps through a read error. The chain carries TRBV15 and TRBJ2-5; 7 bases align to TRBD2. The CDR3 spans 14 residues. Germline V gene data show CDR1 as LNHNV and CDR2 as YYDKDF (reference sequence). CDR3 coding DNA: TGTGCCACCAGCGGAGACCTAGCGGCAGAGACCCAGTACTTC. Amino acids: CATSGDLAAETQYF.

The chain is built from TRBV27 and TRBJ2-1, with TRBD2 identical over 13 bases. Germline CDR1 MNHEY, CDR2 SMNVEV (reference sequence). This CDR3 is 15 amino acids long. Losses at the gene ends were 5 bases for V and 9 bases for J; bases not matched to a gene: 7. CDR3 loop: CASSPGTSGIAEQFF. The CDR3 nucleotides read TGTGCCAGCAGTCCCGGGACTAGCGGGATAGCTGAGCAGTTCTTC.